A single sample is the source of the 3 T cell receptor beta chains below, sequenced in a study of blood T cell repertoires in COVID-19. The repertoire was sequenced with immunoSEQ multiplex PCR; TCRdb's copy has only in-frame clones and lacks some. Among 250,000 to 300,000 clones listed, 80% to 90% were seen once. Sequencing used PBMCs or T cells enriched from blood (not recorded which). Receptors were obtained from a woman aged 45-59 years who had recovered from COVID-19.

The chain uses TRBV4-2 and TRBJ2-1, with 11 positions matching TRBD2. With 3 bases clipped from V and 5 bases from J, the junction kept 3 bases outside the gene matches. The CDR3 consists of 15 residues. Germline CDR1 is LGHNA and CDR2 is YNFKEQ. CDR3 region: CASSQETSGNNEQFF. In DNA, the CDR3 is TGTGCCAGCAGCCAGGAGACTAGCGGGAACAATGAGCAGTTCTTC.

The chain joins TRBV5-4 to TRBJ2-7; D perhaps matches TRBD2 (5 bases). CDR1 and CDR2 from the germline V gene are SGHNT and YYREEE (reference sequence). Trimming took 0 bases from V and 3 from J, leaving 7 bases between them. The CDR3 loop spans 13 amino acids. The CDR3 spells CASSLAGSYEQYF. CDR3 DNA sequence: TGTGCCAGCAGCTTGGCGGGGAGCTACGAGCAGTACTTC.

The J gene is TRBJ1-2, the V gene TRBV21-1. TRBV21-1 is annotated as a pseudogene. The CDR3 is made up of 16 amino acids. The CDR3 DNA follows: TGTGCCAGCAGCAGTGGGGGGGCAGGGGCAACGCATGGCTACACCTTC. It yields the protein CASSSGGAGATHGYTF.